These T cell receptor beta chains were read from a single sample in a study of blood T cell repertoires in COVID-19. Profiling relied on immunoSEQ multiplex PCR, and the TCRdb table lists in-frame clones only, not all of them. The table shows 200,000 to 300,000 clones, with more than 90% occurring only once. The specimen sequenced was peripheral blood. These receptors were obtained from a person under 30 with COVID-19, enrolled during active disease. Each CDR3 is given with its conserved first and last residue. D genes are given only for firm matches. For some rows the clone size is stated as once, few or many, or as a class when expanded; others skip it.

clone_size: NA; d_call: TRBD1; v_call: TRBV19; j_call: TRBJ1-1; cdr3_nt: TGTGCCAGCGAGGACAGGTTGAACACTGAAGCTTTCTTT; cdr3_aa: CASEDRLNTEAFF
clone_size: NA; d_call: TRBD1; v_call: TRBV7-9; j_call: TRBJ2-5; cdr3_nt: TGTGCCAGCGGGACAGTACTACAAGAGACCCAGTACTTC; cdr3_aa: CASGTVLQETQYF
clone_size: NA; d_call: NA; v_call: TRBV5-5; j_call: TRBJ2-5; cdr3_nt: TGTGCCAGCAGCTCGGGGGGGACAGGGTACCAAGAGACCCAGTACTTC; cdr3_aa: CASSSGGTGYQETQYF
clone_size: NA; d_call: TRBD2; v_call: TRBV15; j_call: TRBJ2-2; cdr3_nt: TGTGCCACCAGAAGAGAGGGACTAGCAGTCACCGGGGAGCTGTTTTTT; cdr3_aa: CATRREGLAVTGELFF
clone_size: once; d_call: TRBD1; v_call: TRBV3-1/TRBV3-2; j_call: TRBJ2-5; cdr3_nt: TGTGCCAGCAGCCAAGAGGACAGGCTCCAAGAGACCCAGTACTTC; cdr3_aa: CASSQEDRLQETQYF
clone_size: NA; d_call: TRBD1; v_call: TRBV5-1; j_call: TRBJ2-7; cdr3_nt: TGCGCCAGCAGCTACACCGGGACAGACTACGAGCAGTACTTC; cdr3_aa: CASSYTGTDYEQYF
clone_size: NA; d_call: TRBD1; v_call: TRBV2; j_call: TRBJ1-2; cdr3_nt: TGTGCCAGCAGAAAGACAGGGGGCGTTGACTATGGCTACACCTTC; cdr3_aa: CASRKTGGVDYGYTF
clone_size: NA; d_call: NA; v_call: TRBV5-1; j_call: TRBJ1-6; cdr3_nt: TGCGCCAGCAGCTTAACGGGGTATAATTCACCCCTCCACTTT; cdr3_aa: CASSLTGYNSPLHF
clone_size: NA; d_call: NA; v_call: TRBV2; j_call: TRBJ2-7; cdr3_nt: TGTGCCAGCAGCGACATGTGGAAATCGTCCTACGAGCAGTACTTC; cdr3_aa: CASSDMWKSSYEQYF
clone_size: NA; d_call: TRBD1; v_call: TRBV19; j_call: TRBJ1-5; cdr3_nt: TGTGCCAGTAGTATTGGTGATGACAGGGGGTTTCAGCCCCAGCATTTT; cdr3_aa: CASSIGDDRGFQPQHF
clone_size: NA; d_call: TRBD2; v_call: TRBV19; j_call: TRBJ2-1; cdr3_nt: TGTGCCAGTAGTATAGAAAGCTTCGGGACTAGGTCTTACAATGAGCAGTTCTTC; cdr3_aa: CASSIESFGTRSYNEQFF
clone_size: NA; d_call: NA; v_call: TRBV9; j_call: TRBJ2-1; cdr3_nt: TGTGCCAGCAGCGTAGACTGGTCCTCCTACAATGAGCAGTTCTTC; cdr3_aa: CASSVDWSSYNEQFF
clone_size: once; d_call: NA; v_call: TRBV7-2; j_call: TRBJ1-1; cdr3_nt: TGTGCCAGCAGCGATGGGGGGAAACAGGCTGAAGCTTTCTTT; cdr3_aa: CASSDGGKQAEAFF
clone_size: NA; d_call: NA; v_call: TRBV19; j_call: TRBJ1-4; cdr3_nt: TGTGCCAGTAGGTTGGGGGCGAATGAAAAACTGTTTTTT; cdr3_aa: CASRLGANEKLFF
clone_size: NA; d_call: TRBD2; v_call: TRBV7-2; j_call: TRBJ2-1; cdr3_nt: TGTGCCAGCAGCCTCGGACTAGCGGTTCCTTACAATGAGCAGTTCTTC; cdr3_aa: CASSLGLAVPYNEQFF
clone_size: NA; d_call: TRBD1; v_call: TRBV5-1; j_call: TRBJ1-3; cdr3_nt: TGCGCCAGCAGGCCCGGGACAGGGGCTCCTCTCTCTGGAAACACCATATATTTT; cdr3_aa: CASRPGTGAPLSGNTIYF
clone_size: NA; d_call: NA; v_call: TRBV5-6; j_call: TRBJ1-1; cdr3_nt: TGTGCCAGCAGCTTAGGGGGACCCACGGGCGGGAACACTGAAGCTTTCTTT; cdr3_aa: CASSLGGPTGGNTEAFF
clone_size: once; d_call: NA; v_call: TRBV7-7; j_call: TRBJ2-3; cdr3_nt: TGTGCCAGCAGCTTAGGACAGCCGTCCGCAGATACGCAGTATTTT; cdr3_aa: CASSLGQPSADTQYF
clone_size: NA; d_call: NA; v_call: TRBV21-1; j_call: TRBJ1-5; cdr3_nt: TGTGCCAGCCACCCATCCACAGGGGAACTTAGCAATCAGCCCCAGCATTTT; cdr3_aa: CASHPSTGELSNQPQHF
clone_size: NA; d_call: TRBD2; v_call: TRBV9; j_call: TRBJ2-2; cdr3_nt: TGTGCCAGCAGCGTAAACCCTAATTATAAGCGGGAGGGGGACACCGGGGAGCTGTTTTTT; cdr3_aa: CASSVNPNYKREGDTGELFF
clone_size: NA; d_call: NA; v_call: TRBV3-1/TRBV3-2; j_call: TRBJ1-3; cdr3_nt: TGTGCCAGCAGCACAGACTGGACAGCAGGAAACACCATATATTTT; cdr3_aa: CASSTDWTAGNTIYF
clone_size: NA; d_call: TRBD1; v_call: TRBV28; j_call: TRBJ2-7; cdr3_nt: TGTGCCAGCAGTTCACCGGGACAGCTTTTGTACGAGCAGTACTTC; cdr3_aa: CASSSPGQLLYEQYF
clone_size: NA; d_call: TRBD1; v_call: TRBV24-1; j_call: TRBJ2-1; cdr3_nt: TGTGCCACCAGTGATGAGGACAGGGTCAATGAGCAGTTCTTC; cdr3_aa: CATSDEDRVNEQFF
clone_size: NA; d_call: TRBD1; v_call: TRBV24-1; j_call: TRBJ1-2; cdr3_nt: TGTGCCACCAGTGATAAGATACAGGGGGCGCAAGGCTACACCTTC; cdr3_aa: CATSDKIQGAQGYTF